This T cell receptor beta chain was obtained from a study of shared clonotypes between healthy human individuals. Germline V gene data show CDR1 as MNHNS and CDR2 as SASEGT. CDR3 size: 11 residues. V lost 11 bases and J 5 bases, leaving 10 bases between the germline ends. This clone was seen only once. CD45RO-negative, CCR7-selected cells formed the naive CD8 fraction, which excluded terminally differentiated effector memory CD45RA+ cells. Clones were read by immunoSEQ multiplex PCR, and TCRdb kept only the in-frame ones, dropping some. In the table there are more than 2 million clones, about 94% of which are singletons.

Sequenced sample: naive CD8+ T cells sorted from blood. The V and J genes are TRBV6-1 and TRBJ1-5; maybe TRBD1 (6 bases). This TCR derives from a man in his late teens or twenties in good health. The DNA of the CDR3 is TGTGCCTCGGGGGCCCATCAGCCCCAGCATTTT. Translating it yields CASGAHQPQHF.